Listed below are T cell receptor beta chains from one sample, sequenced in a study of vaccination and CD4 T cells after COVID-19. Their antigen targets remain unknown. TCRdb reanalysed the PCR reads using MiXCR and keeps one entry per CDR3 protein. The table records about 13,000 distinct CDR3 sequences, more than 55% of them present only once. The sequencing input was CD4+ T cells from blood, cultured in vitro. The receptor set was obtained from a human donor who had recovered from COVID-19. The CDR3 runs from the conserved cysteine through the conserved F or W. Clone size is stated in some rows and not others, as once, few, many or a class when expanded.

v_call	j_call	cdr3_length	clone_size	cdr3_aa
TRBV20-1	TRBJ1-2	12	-	CSASPPNYGYTF
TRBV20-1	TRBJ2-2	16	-	CSARVLRGGYPGELFF
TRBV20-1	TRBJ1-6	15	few	CSARDNLGQGAPLHF
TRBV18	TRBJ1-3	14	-	CASSPGRTGNTIYF
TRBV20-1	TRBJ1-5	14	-	CSALGQGRDQPQHF
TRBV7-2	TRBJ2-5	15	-	CASSSRLAAQETQYF
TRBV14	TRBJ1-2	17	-	CASSSRGPGRTNYGYTF
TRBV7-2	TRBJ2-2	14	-	CASRVGGSDGELFF
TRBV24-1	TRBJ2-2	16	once	CATSDPEPPNTGELFF
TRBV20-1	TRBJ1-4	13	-	CSARETTNEKLFF
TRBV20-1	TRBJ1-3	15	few	CSARDGRRSGNTIYF
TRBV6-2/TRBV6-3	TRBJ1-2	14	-	CASSYSTGNYGYTF
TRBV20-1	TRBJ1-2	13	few	CSAREHSNYGYTF
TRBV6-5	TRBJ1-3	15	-	CASSSQDPSGNTIYF
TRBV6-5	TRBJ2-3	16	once	CASSSGTSVSTDTQYF
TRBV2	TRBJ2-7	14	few	CASRDRALAYEQYF
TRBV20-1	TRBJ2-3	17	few	CSARVGGGGTSTDTQYF
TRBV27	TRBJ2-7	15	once	CASSPQLAATYEQYF
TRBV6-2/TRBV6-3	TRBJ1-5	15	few	CATLRGYDSSQPQHF
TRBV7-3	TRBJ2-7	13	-	CASSLYAGYEQYF
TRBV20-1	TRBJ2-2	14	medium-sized	CSARGLANTGELFF
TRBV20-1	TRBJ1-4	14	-	CSARDARVKEKLFF
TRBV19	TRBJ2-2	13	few	CASSIERAGELFF